This T cell receptor (beta chain) was profiled in a study of CD8+ T cells in alopecia areata. The CDR3 contains 15 residues. Per germline, CDR1 GTSNPN and CDR2 SVGIG (reference sequence). V was pared by 0 bases and J by 2 bases, with 12 bases between. It was cDNA, reverse transcribed from extracted RNA, that served as the sequencing template. Only in-frame clones appear in the TCRdb table, and some are missing; sequencing was by immunoSEQ multiplex PCR. The sample shows some 150,000 clones, roughly three fifths of them seen only once. The sequencing used CD4+ T cells sorted from blood, collected at week 0. V and J are TRBV30 and TRBJ2-3, with D uncertain. The sequence was collected from a human donor with alopecia areata. CDR3 coding DNA: TGTGCCTGGAGTGTGGGTCAGTCGGACACAGATACGCAGTATTTT. Its translation is CAWSVGQSDTDTQYF.